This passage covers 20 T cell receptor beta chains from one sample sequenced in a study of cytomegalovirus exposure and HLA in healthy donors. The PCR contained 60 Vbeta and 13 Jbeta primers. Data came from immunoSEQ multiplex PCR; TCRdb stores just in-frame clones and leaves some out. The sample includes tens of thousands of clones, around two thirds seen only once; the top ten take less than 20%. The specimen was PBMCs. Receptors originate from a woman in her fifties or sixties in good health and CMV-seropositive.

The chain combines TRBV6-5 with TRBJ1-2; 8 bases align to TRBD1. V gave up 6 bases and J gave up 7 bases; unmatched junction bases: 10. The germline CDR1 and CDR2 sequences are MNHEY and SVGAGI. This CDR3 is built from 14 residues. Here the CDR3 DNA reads TGTGCCAGCAGACATCCCCAGGGGGCGAGTGGCTACACCTTC. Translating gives CASRHPQGASGYTF.

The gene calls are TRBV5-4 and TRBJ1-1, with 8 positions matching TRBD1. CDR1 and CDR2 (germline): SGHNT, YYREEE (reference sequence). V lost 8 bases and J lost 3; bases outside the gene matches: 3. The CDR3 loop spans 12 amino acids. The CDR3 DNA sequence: TGTGCCAGTGCGACAGGGGACACTGAAGCTTTCTTT. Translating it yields CASATGDTEAFF.

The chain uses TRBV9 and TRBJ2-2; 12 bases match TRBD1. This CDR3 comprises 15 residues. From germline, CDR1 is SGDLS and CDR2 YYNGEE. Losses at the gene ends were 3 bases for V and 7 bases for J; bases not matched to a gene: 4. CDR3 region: CASSGGTGGFGELFF. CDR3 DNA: TGTGCCAGCAGCGGCGGGACAGGGGGCTTCGGGGAGCTGTTTTTT.

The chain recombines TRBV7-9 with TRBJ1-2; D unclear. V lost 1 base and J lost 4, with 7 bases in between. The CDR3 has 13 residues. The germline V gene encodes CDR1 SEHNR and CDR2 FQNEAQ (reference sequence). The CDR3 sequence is CASSLGGIYGYTF. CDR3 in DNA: TGTGCCAGCAGCTTAGGAGGGATCTATGGCTACACCTTC.

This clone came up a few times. In DNA, the CDR3 is TGTGCCAGCAGCGGACAGGACGCTGTGCAGTACTTC. Its translation is CASSGQDAVQYF. V usage is TRBV7-6 and J usage is TRBJ2-7, with 7 bases matching TRBD1. Germline V gene data show CDR1 as SGHVS and CDR2 as FNYEAQ. V dropped 5 bases and J dropped 9; count of bases not matched to a gene: 7. The CDR3 is 12 residues long.

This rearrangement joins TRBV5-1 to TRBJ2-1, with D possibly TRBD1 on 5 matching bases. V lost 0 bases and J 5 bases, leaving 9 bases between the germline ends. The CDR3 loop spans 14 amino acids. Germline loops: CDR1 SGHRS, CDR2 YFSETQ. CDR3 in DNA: TGCGCCAGCAGCTTGGATGCGACAGACAATGAGCAGTTCTTC. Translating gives CASSLDATDNEQFF.

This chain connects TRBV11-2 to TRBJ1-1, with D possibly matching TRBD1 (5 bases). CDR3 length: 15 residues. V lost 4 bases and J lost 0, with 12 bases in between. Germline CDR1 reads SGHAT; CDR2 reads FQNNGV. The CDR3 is CASSSNPTVNTEAFF. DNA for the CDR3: TGTGCCAGCAGCTCAAACCCGACAGTGAACACTGAAGCTTTCTTT. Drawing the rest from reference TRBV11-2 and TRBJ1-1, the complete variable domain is EAGVAQSPRYKIIEKRQSVAFWCNPISGHATLYWYQQILGQGPKLLIQFQNNGVVDDSQLPKDRFSAERLKGVDSTLKIQPAKLEDSAVYLCASSSNPTVNTEAFFGQGTRLTVV.

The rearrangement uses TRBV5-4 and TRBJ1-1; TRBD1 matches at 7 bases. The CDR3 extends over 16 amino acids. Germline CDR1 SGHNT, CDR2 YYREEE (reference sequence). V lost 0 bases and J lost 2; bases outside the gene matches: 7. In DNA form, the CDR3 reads TGTGCCAGCAGCTTGGTCCAACAGGGGCTTAACACTGAAGCTTTCTTT. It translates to CASSLVQQGLNTEAFF. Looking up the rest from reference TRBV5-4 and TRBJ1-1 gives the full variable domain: ETGVTQSPTHLIKTRGQQVTLRCSSQSGHNTVSWYQQALGQGPQFIFQYYREEENGRGNFPPRFSGLQFPNYSSELNVNALELDDSALYLCASSLVQQGLNTEAFFGQGTRLTVV.

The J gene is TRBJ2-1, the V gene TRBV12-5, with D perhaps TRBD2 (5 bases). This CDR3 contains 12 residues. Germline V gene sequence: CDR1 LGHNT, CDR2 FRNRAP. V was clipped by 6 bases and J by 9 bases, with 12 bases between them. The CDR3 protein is CASGPTRGEQFF. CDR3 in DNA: TGTGCTAGTGGACCGACTCGGGGTGAGCAGTTCTTC.

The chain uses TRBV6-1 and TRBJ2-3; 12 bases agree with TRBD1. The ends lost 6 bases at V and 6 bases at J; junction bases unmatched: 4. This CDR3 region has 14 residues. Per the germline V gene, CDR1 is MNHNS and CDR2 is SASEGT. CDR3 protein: CASSGTGGADTQYF. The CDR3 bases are TGTGCCAGCAGCGGGACAGGGGGCGCGGATACGCAGTATTTT.

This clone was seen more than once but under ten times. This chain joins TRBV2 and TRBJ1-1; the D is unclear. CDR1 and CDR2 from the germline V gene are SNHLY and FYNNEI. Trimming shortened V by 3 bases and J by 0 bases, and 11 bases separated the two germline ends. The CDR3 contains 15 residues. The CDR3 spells CASSDYEYMNTEAFF. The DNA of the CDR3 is TGTGCCAGCAGTGATTACGAGTATATGAACACTGAAGCTTTCTTT. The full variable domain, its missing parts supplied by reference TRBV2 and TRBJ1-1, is EPEVTQTPSHQVTQMGQEVILRCVPISNHLYFYWYRQILGQKVEFLVSFYNNEISEKSEIFDDQFSVERPDGSNFTLKIRSTKLEDSAMYFCASSDYEYMNTEAFFGQGTRLTVV.

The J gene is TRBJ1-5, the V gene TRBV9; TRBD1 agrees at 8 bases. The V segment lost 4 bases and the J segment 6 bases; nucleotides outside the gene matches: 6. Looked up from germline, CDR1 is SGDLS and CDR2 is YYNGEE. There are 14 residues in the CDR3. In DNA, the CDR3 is TGTGCCAGCAGCTCCGGACAGGGCGGTCAGCCCCAGCATTTT. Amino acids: CASSSGQGGQPQHF.

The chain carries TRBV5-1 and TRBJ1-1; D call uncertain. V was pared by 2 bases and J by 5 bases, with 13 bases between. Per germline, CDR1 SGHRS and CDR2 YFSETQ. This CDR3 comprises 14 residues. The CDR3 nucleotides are TGCGCCAGCAGCTTAGTTTCAGGAGGGACTGAAGCTTTCTTT. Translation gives CASSLVSGGTEAFF.

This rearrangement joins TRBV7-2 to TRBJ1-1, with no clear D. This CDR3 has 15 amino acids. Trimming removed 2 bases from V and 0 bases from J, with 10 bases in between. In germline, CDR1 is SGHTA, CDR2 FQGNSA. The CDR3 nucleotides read TGTGCCAGCAGCTTATATCAGGCAATGAACACTGAAGCTTTCTTT. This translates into CASSLYQAMNTEAFF.

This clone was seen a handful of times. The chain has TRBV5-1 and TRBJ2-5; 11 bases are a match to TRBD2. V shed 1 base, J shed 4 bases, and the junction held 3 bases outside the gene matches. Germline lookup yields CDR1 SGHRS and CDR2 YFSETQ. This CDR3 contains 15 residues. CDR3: CASSLTSGGRETQYF. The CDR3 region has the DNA TGCGCCAGCAGCTTGACTAGCGGGGGAAGAGAGACCCAGTACTTC.

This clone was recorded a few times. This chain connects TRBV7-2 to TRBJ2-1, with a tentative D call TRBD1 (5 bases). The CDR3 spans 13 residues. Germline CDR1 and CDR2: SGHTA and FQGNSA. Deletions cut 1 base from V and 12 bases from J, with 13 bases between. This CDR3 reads CASSLGGQGAQFF. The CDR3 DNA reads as TGTGCCAGCAGCTTAGGTGGTCAGGGTGCGCAGTTCTTC. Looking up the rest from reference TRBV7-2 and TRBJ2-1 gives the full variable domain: GAGVSQSPSNKVTEKGKDVELRCDPISGHTALYWYRQSLGQGLEFLIYFQGNSAPDKSGLPSDRFSAERTGGSVSTLTIQRTQQEDSAVYLCASSLGGQGAQFFGPGTRLTVL.

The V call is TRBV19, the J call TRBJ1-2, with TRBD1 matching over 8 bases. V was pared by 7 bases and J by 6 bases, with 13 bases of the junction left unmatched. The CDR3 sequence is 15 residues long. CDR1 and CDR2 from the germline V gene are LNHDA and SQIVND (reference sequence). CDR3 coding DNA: TGTGCCAGTATCCGGACAGGGTATTACCGTGATGGCTACACCTTC. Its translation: CASIRTGYYRDGYTF.

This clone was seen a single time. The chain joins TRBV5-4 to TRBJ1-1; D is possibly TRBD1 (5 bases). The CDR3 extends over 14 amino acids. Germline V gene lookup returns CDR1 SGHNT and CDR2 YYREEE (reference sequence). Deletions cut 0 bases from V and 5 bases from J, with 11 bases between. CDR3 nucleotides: TGTGCCAGCAGCTTGGGGAGGGGAAGAACTGAAGCTTTCTTT. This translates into CASSLGRGRTEAFF.

The DNA for the CDR3 is TGTGCCAGCAGTTACTCAGGCGGGGGGCCCTACGAGCAGTACTTC. Residues: CASSYSGGGPYEQYF. The chain has TRBV6-5 and TRBJ2-7; the match to TRBD2 covers 8 bases. With V trimmed by 0 bases and J by 2 bases, 3 bases remained unmatched. The CDR3 is made up of 15 amino acids. In germline, CDR1 is MNHEY, CDR2 SVGAGI.

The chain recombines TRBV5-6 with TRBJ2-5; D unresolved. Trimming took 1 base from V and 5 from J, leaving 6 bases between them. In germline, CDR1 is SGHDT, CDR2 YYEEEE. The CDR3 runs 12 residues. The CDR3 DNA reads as TGTGCCAGCAGCTTGTTCGGGGAGACCCAGTACTTC. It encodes CASSLFGETQYF.